A single sample gave rise to the 22 T cell receptor beta chains below, sequenced in a study of blood T cells in healthy people across ages. PCR was performed a second time for about 7 to 11 cycles using a sample-barcoded 5' primer and a J-beta primer mix. TCRdb ran MiXCR on the 5' RACE reads and lists one entry per CDR3 protein. The sample lists 850,000 or so distinct CDR3 sequences, about 30% occurring once. The specimen sequenced was blood. Source of these receptors: a woman older than 75 in good health.

There are many counts of this clonotype. J is TRBJ2-3 and V is TRBV7-2; no firm D call. V was shortened by 4 bases and J by 4 bases, with 9 bases between the two germline ends. The germline V gene encodes CDR1 SGHTA and CDR2 FQGNSA. The CDR3 has 13 amino acids. CDR3 coding DNA: TGTGCCAGCAGCTCCCCTGTTCCAGATACGCAGTATTTT. Its translation is CASSSPVPDTQYF.

This clonotype was found many times. This chain uses TRBV6-4 with TRBJ2-7, with 7 bases identical to TRBD1. The length of the CDR3 is 16 residues. Germline V gives CDR1 MRHNA, CDR2 SNTAGT. V trimming: 11 bases; J trimming: 3 bases; junction bases outside the gene matches: 19. The CDR3 reads CAFQGQRVKGVYEQYF. Written as DNA, the CDR3 is TGTGCCTTCCAGGGACAGAGAGTTAAGGGAGTCTACGAGCAGTACTTC.

Notes on this clonotype: Given a much more abundant clone one base away, this may be a read error. The chain joins TRBV6-5 to TRBJ1-2, with a possible D match to TRBD1 (6 bases). Germline lookup yields CDR1 MNHEY and CDR2 SVGAGI. V shed 7 bases and J shed 5 bases, with 14 bases lying between them. This CDR3 is 13 amino acids long. The CDR3 coding sequence is TGTGCCAGCAAGGGGGGACGATTATATGGCTACACCTTC. Protein sequence: CASKGGRLYGYTF.

As to this clonotype: The junction and the germline gene differ at one end; a read error may be behind it. The chain couples TRBV12-3 or TRBV12-4 to TRBJ1-6; D is ambiguous. The CDR3 has 15 residues. The CDR3 is CASSLSNRFNSPPHF. As DNA, the CDR3 is TGTGCCAGCAGTTTATCAAACAGATTTAATTCACCCCCCCACTTT.

This clonotype was detected many times. J is TRBJ1-2 and V is TRBV4-3; D call uncertain. In germline, CDR1 is LGHNA, CDR2 YSLEER. The CDR3 loop spans 13 amino acids. Trimming took off 0 bases at V and 7 bases at J, with 9 bases between the two ends. In nucleotides, the CDR3 is TGCGCCAGCAGCCAAGAAAAGGGAGCTGGCTACACCTTC. It encodes CASSQEKGAGYTF.

There are many counts of this clonotype. The rearrangement links TRBV24-1 to TRBJ2-5; 9 bases agree with TRBD2. In germline, CDR1 is KGHDR, CDR2 SFDVKD. V lost 3 bases and J lost 1; bases outside the gene matches: 8. The CDR3 is made up of 17 amino acids. The CDR3 DNA sequence: TGTGCCACCAGTGATCCATTAAGCGGGGGGCTCCAAGAGACCCAGTACTTC. This encodes CATSDPLSGGLQETQYF.

Turning to this clonotype: A clone one base away is much larger, so this may be a read error. The CDR3 DNA is TGTGCCAGCAGAGGAGACAGAAGTTATGGCCACACCTTC. It is translated as CASRGDRSYGHTF. The gene calls are TRBV25-1 and TRBJ1-2, with D possibly being TRBD1 (5 bases). CDR1 is MGHDK, CDR2 SYGVNS, per germline. The CDR3 is made up of 13 amino acids.

This clonotype appeared a single time. The chain recombines TRBV6-4 with TRBJ2-3; 7 nucleotides line up with TRBD2. Trimming at V came to 9 bases and at J to 1 base, leaving 7 bases not matched to a gene. Germline values: CDR1 MRHNA, CDR2 SNTAGT. This CDR3 is 14 amino acids long. The DNA for the CDR3 is TGTGCCAGTAAAGCGGGGAACCGCACAGATACGCAGTATTTT. It specifies CASKAGNRTDTQYF.

This sequence joins TRBV5-1 and TRBJ1-6; D possibly corresponds to TRBD1 (6 bases). This CDR3 has 14 residues. Germline lookup yields CDR1 SGHRS and CDR2 YFSETQ. V lost 5 bases and J lost 9, with 15 bases in between. The CDR3 here is CASSHFKGGSPLHF. The DNA of the CDR3 is TGCGCCAGCAGTCATTTTAAGGGGGGTTCACCCCTCCACTTT. Together with reference TRBV5-1 and TRBJ1-6, the CDR3 gives the full variable domain: KAGVTQTPRYLIKTRGQQVTLSCSPISGHRSVSWYQQTPGQGLQFLFEYFSETQRNKGNFPGRFSGRQFSNSRSEMNVSTLELGDSALYLCASSHFKGGSPLHFGNGTRLTVT.

This clonotype was picked up a small number of times. The chain is built from TRBV6-2 or TRBV6-3 and TRBJ2-1; maybe TRBD2 (6 bases). This CDR3 region has 15 residues. Deletions cut 8 bases from V and 8 bases from J, with 22 bases between. The germline V gene encodes CDR1 MNHEY and CDR2 SVGEGT. DNA for the CDR3: TGTGCCAGCCATCCTTGGTTAGCGGTGGTTGATGAGCAGTTCTTC. Its translation is CASHPWLAVVDEQFF.

This clonotype was seen many times. This rearrangement joins TRBV20-1 to TRBJ2-3; no clear D. V was trimmed by 6 bases and J by 0 bases, leaving 13 bases between them. Germline V gives CDR1 DFQATT, CDR2 SNEGSKA (reference sequence). This CDR3 spans 14 amino acids. CDR3 sequence: CSAKSPTSTDTQYF. CDR3 in DNA: TGCAGTGCCAAAAGCCCAACGAGCACAGATACGCAGTATTTT.

As regards this clonotype: A much larger clonotype is one base distant, so this may be a read error. This chain uses TRBV7-6 with TRBJ2-5, with D unclear. The CDR3 runs to 12 residues. Germline assignment: CDR1 SGHVS and CDR2 FNYEAQ. Trimming pared 3 bases from V and 9 bases from J, leaving 11 bases between. The CDR3 region has the DNA TGTGCCAGCAGCTTGACCGTTGAGGCCCAGTACTTC. Translation: CASSLTVEAQYF. Complete variable domain (other parts from reference TRBV7-6 and TRBJ2-5): GAGVSQSPRYKVTKRGQDVALRCDPISGHVSLYWYRQALGQGPEFLTYFNYEAQQDKSGLPNDRFSAERPEGSISTLTIQRTEQRDSAMYRCASSLTVEAQYFGPGTRLLVL.

The rearrangement joins TRBV12-3 or TRBV12-4 to TRBJ2-4; 9 nucleotides align to TRBD1. Trimming at V came to 8 bases and at J to 13 bases, leaving 18 bases not matched to a gene. The CDR3 consists of 15 residues. The CDR3 region has the DNA TGTGCCAGCGGTTCAACGGGACAGGGCGAGTACGCGCAGTACTTC. It translates to CASGSTGQGEYAQYF.

The rearrangement links TRBV20-1 to TRBJ2-2; a weak D match, TRBD2 (5 bases). The CDR3 consists of 15 residues. CDR1 is DFQATT and CDR2 is SNEGSKA in the germline V gene (reference sequence). V was cut by 0 bases and J by 3 bases, with 11 bases left in between. CDR3 in amino acids: CSARERAWDTGELFF. CDR3 in DNA: TGCAGTGCTAGAGAGCGGGCGTGGGACACCGGGGAGCTGTTTTTT.

V is TRBV13 and J is TRBJ1-2; D uncertain. V was cut by 1 base and J by 8 bases, with 11 bases left in between. This CDR3 spans 13 amino acids. CDR1 and CDR2 from the germline V gene are PRHDT and FYEKMQ (reference sequence). The DNA for the CDR3 is TGTGCCAGCAGCTTAGAGGGTGAGGAGGGCTACACCTTC. Protein product: CASSLEGEEGYTF. Complete variable domain (other parts from reference TRBV13 and TRBJ1-2): AAGVIQSPRHLIKEKRETATLKCYPIPRHDTVYWYQQGPGQDPQFLISFYEKMQSDKGSIPDRFSAQQFSDYHSELNMSSLELGDSALYFCASSLEGEEGYTFGSGTRLTVV.

This chain uses TRBV6-6 with TRBJ2-2; maybe TRBD1 (6 bases). CDR3 length: 14 residues. The germline gives CDR1 MNHNY, CDR2 SVGAGI (reference sequence). V shed 10 bases and J shed 4 bases, with 16 bases lying between them. The DNA for the CDR3 is TGTGCCAACAGCAGACAGGACTTCACCGGGGAGCTGTTTTTT. This sequence encodes CANSRQDFTGELFF.

The chain joins TRBV19 to TRBJ2-7, with a weak D call TRBD2 (6 bases). CDR1 and CDR2 from the germline V gene are LNHDA and SQIVND (reference sequence). This CDR3 is 13 amino acids long. V was shortened by 6 bases and J by 5 bases, with 14 bases between the two germline ends. The CDR3 region is CASRMEGKNEQYF. The CDR3 DNA sequence: TGTGCCAGTAGGATGGAGGGGAAGAACGAGCAGTACTTC. Full variable domain (outside the CDR3, taken from reference TRBV19 and TRBJ2-7): DGGITQSPKYLFRKEGQNVTLSCEQNLNHDAMYWYRQDPGQGLRLIYYSQIVNDFQKGDIAEGYSVSREKKESFPLTVTSAQKNPTAFYLCASRMEGKNEQYFGPGTRLTVT.

This sequence joins TRBV7-9 and TRBJ2-1; D gene ambiguous. The better agreement between TRBJ2-7 and the DNA end casts doubt on the J call. CDR1 SEHNR and CDR2 FQNEAQ come from the germline V gene (reference sequence). The CDR3 runs 16 residues. CDR3 DNA sequence: TGTGCCAGCAGCAGTTTGGAACTCGGGCCCTACAATGAGCAGTACTTC. Translating it yields CASSSLELGPYNEQYF.

This clonotype was seen ten or more times. This chain connects TRBV7-2 to TRBJ1-2; D may be TRBD1 (6 bases). CDR1 is SGHTA and CDR2 is FQGNSA in the germline V gene. Between the trimmed V and J ends, which lost 5 bases and 2 bases, there was a span of 12 bases. This CDR3 region has 14 residues. CDR3 coding DNA: TGTGCCAGCAGCACAGGGCTCCTAAACTATGGCTACACCTTC. It encodes CASSTGLLNYGYTF. Filled out from reference TRBV7-2 and TRBJ1-2, the complete variable domain reads GAGVSQSPSNKVTEKGKDVELRCDPISGHTALYWYRQSLGQGLEFLIYFQGNSAPDKSGLPSDRFSAERTGGSVSTLTIQRTQQEDSAVYLCASSTGLLNYGYTFGSGTRLTVV.

This clonotype was seen repeatedly, ten times or more. This chain joins TRBV6-1 and TRBJ2-5; 8 nucleotides align to TRBD1. After removal of 6 bases from V and 4 bases from J, the junction contained 10 bases not matched to a gene. The germline CDR1 and CDR2 sequences are MNHNS and SASEGT. The CDR3 runs 15 residues. DNA for the CDR3: TGTGCCAGCAGGCCTATTAGACAGGGGCCAGAGACCCAGTACTTC. Its translation is CASRPIRQGPETQYF.

This clonotype showed up many times. V and J are TRBV7-2 and TRBJ1-1, with D maybe TRBD1 (5 bases). V was shortened by 0 bases and J by 0 bases, with 14 bases between the two germline ends. The germline CDR1 and CDR2 sequences are SGHTA and FQGNSA. This CDR3 contains 17 residues. CDR3 DNA: TGTGCCAGCAGCTTAGCCAGTTGGCAGGGCATGAACACTGAAGCTTTCTTT. Encoded protein: CASSLASWQGMNTEAFF.

This clonotype was recorded at least ten times. The chain combines TRBV27 with TRBJ2-6, with D perhaps being TRBD1 or TRBD2 (5 bases each). With 2 bases removed from V and 0 bases from J, the gap between germline ends came to 14 bases. Germline CDR1 and CDR2: MNHEY and SMNVEV (reference sequence). This CDR3 has 18 amino acids. Here the CDR3 reads CASSLRGATDSGANVLTF. In DNA form, the CDR3 reads TGTGCCAGCAGTTTACGAGGGGCCACGGACTCTGGGGCCAACGTCCTGACTTTC.